A single sample is the source of the 3 T cell receptor beta chains below, sequenced in a study of blood T cell repertoires in COVID-19. Repertoires were generated with immunoSEQ multiplex PCR, while TCRdb's copy carries only in-frame clones and drops some. The sample consists of 25,000 to 35,000 clones, approximately 84% of them appearing once. The sample consisted of peripheral blood. The source is an elderly woman with acute or convalescent COVID-19.

The V call is TRBV5-1, the J call TRBJ2-5; D possibly corresponds to TRBD1 (5 bases). V was shortened by 4 bases and J by 2 bases, with 18 bases between the two germline ends. The CDR3 contains 16 residues. The germline gives CDR1 SGHRS, CDR2 YFSETQ. The DNA for the CDR3 is TGCGCCAGCAGCCCGTTGACAGCGCGTCCTCAAGAGACCCAGTACTTC. The encoded protein is CASSPLTARPQETQYF.

This rearrangement joins TRBV30 to TRBJ1-1, with D tentatively TRBD1 (6 bases). The CDR3 is made up of 13 amino acids. V dropped 5 bases and J dropped 1 base, with 11 bases sitting between them. Germline V gene lookup returns CDR1 GTSNPN and CDR2 SVGIG (reference sequence). The CDR3 protein is CAWQGTPNTEAFF. The DNA of the CDR3 is TGTGCCTGGCAAGGGACACCGAACACTGAAGCTTTCTTT.

The genes are TRBV2 and TRBJ1-3, with D unresolved. In germline, CDR1 is SNHLY, CDR2 FYNNEI. This CDR3 spans 17 amino acids. V gave up 6 bases and J gave up 0 bases, with 18 bases separating them. The CDR3 here is CASSRNPAPSSGNTIYF. CDR3 in DNA: TGTGCCAGCAGCCGAAACCCGGCGCCTAGCTCTGGAAACACCATATATTTT.